This T cell receptor (beta chain) was captured by sequencing in a study of regulatory T cells in long-lasting Graves disease. This clonotype was seen repeatedly, ten times or more. Arm-PCR of CDR3 regions and iRepertoire HTBI primers were used to build TCR beta libraries. MiXCR was run by TCRdb on the multiplex PCR reads, yielding one entry per CDR3 protein. This sample has 430,000 or so distinct CDR3 sequences, with around 23% found just once. The sample's time point: persistent/refractory GD, antithyroid drugs over 5 years with positive TRAb. RNA extracted from PBMCs served as the sequencing template. The CDR3 length is 14 residues. V shed 6 bases, J shed 4 bases, and the junction held 8 bases outside the gene matches. CDR1 is PRHDT and CDR2 is FYEKMQ in the germline V gene (reference sequence).

The chain links TRBV13 to TRBJ2-7, with 8 bases that match TRBD2. The sample in question was peripheral blood mononuclear cells (PBMCs), obtained when the disease was refractory, from a patient treated with antithyroid drugs. This clonotype originated in a female donor with Graves disease. The chain's CDR3 is CASRKSGSEYEQYF. The CDR3 DNA reads as TGTGCCAGCAGAAAAAGCGGGAGTGAGTACGAGCAGTACTTC.